This entry features one T cell receptor beta chain sequence. Its antigen is not known. The sample belongs to a study of cytomegalovirus exposure and HLA in healthy donors. General study points: A classifier reportedly called cytomegalovirus status with high sensitivity and specificity. Researchers reported that a few CMV-associated chains were confirmed in vitro as CMV antigen-specific.

The donors were in the roughly 130-subject validation cohort; that cohort was separate from the approximately 700-subject first cohort. Germline V gives CDR1 MNHNS, CDR2 SASEGT. After removal of 8 bases from V and 2 bases from J, the junction contained 8 bases not matched to a gene. The CDR3 covers 14 residues. The table came from immunoSEQ multiplex PCR; TCRdb's copy has only in-frame clones and leaves some out. Among some 340,000 clones listed, approximately 86% were seen once. Sequencing was done on a sample of PBMCs. The origin of this receptor is a woman in her twenties or thirties in good health and CMV-seropositive. The chain uses TRBV6-1 and TRBJ1-2; 7 bases fit TRBD1. CDR3 region: CASVTGTANYGYTF. The CDR3 nucleotides are TGTGCCAGCGTGACCGGGACAGCCAACTATGGCTACACCTTC.